The 30 T cell receptor beta chains reported below all come from one sample, sequenced in a study of Ad26.COV2.S vaccination and SARS-CoV-2 variants. TCRdb's copy holds only in-frame clones and misses some; the assay was immunoSEQ multiplex PCR. The repertoire holds about 350,000 clones, with about 89% as singletons. Treatment noted: some 20 received Ad26.COV2.S at low or high dose, single or two shots; about 5 received placebo; per-sample allocation not given. The investigators took samples on day 63 after the first vaccine or placebo injection. The source material was peripheral blood, sampled in a trial of Ad26.COV2.S vaccine versus placebo. These receptors were obtained from a person aged 18-65 years who received the Ad26.COV2.S COVID-19 vaccine or a placebo.

V gene TRBV11-2 combines with J gene TRBJ2-2, with 10 bases that match TRBD2. The CDR3 is made up of 18 amino acids. With 1 base clipped from V and 6 bases from J, the junction kept 11 bases outside the gene matches. Per germline, CDR1 SGHAT and CDR2 FQNNGV. The CDR3 reads CASSLGASGSGVSGELFF. CDR3 nucleotides: TGTGCCAGCAGCTTAGGGGCTAGCGGGAGTGGTGTCTCCGGGGAGCTGTTTTTT. The variable domain in full, with the rest retrieved from reference TRBV11-2 and TRBJ2-2, is EAGVAQSPRYKIIEKRQSVAFWCNPISGHATLYWYQQILGQGPKLLIQFQNNGVVDDSQLPKDRFSAERLKGVDSTLKIQPAKLEDSAVYLCASSLGASGSGVSGELFFGEGSRLTVL.

The table lists this clone with a few counts. The CDR3 DNA reads TGCAGTGCTGGACAGGGGGAGACCCAGTACTTC. Protein: CSAGQGETQYF. The rearrangement uses TRBV20-1 and TRBJ2-5, with TRBD1 identical over 9 bases. Germline assignment: CDR1 DFQATT and CDR2 SNEGSKA (reference sequence). V dropped 5 bases and J dropped 5; count of bases not matched to a gene: 0. The CDR3 has 11 residues.

This clone came up a few times. A junction boundary mismatches the germline segment, possibly from a read error. The genes are TRBV3-1 (or the pseudogene TRBV3-2) and TRBJ2-7; possibly TRBD2 for D (5 bases). This CDR3 is 13 amino acids long. Germline V gene data show CDR1 as LGHDT and CDR2 as YNNKEL (reference sequence). This CDR3 reads CASSLSSSHEQYF. As DNA, the CDR3 is TGTGCCAGCAGCCTTTCTAGCTCCCACGAGCAGTACTTC.

The genes are TRBV5-4 and TRBJ2-7; TRBD2 agrees at 9 bases. CDR1 is SGHNT and CDR2 is YYREEE in the germline V gene (reference sequence). The CDR3 spans 15 residues. Trimming removed 0 bases from V and 0 bases from J; junction bases left unmatched: 1. CDR3 protein: CASSLASGNSYEQYF. The DNA of the CDR3 is TGTGCCAGCAGCTTGGCTAGCGGGAACTCCTACGAGCAGTACTTC.

CDR3: CASSLIGQGIGNTIYF. The CDR3 region has the DNA TGTGCCAGCAGCTTGATCGGACAGGGCATTGGAAACACCATATATTTT. V and J are TRBV5-6 and TRBJ1-3; TRBD1 aligns across 8 bases. Germline assignment: CDR1 SGHDT and CDR2 YYEEEE. V lost 1 base and J lost 3; bases outside the gene matches: 6. There are 16 residues in the CDR3. Full variable domain (rest looked up from reference TRBV5-6 and TRBJ1-3): DAGVTQSPTHLIKTRGQQVTLRCSPKSGHDTVSWYQQALGQGPQFIFQYYEEEERQRGNFPDRFSGHQFPNYSSELNVNALLLGDSALYLCASSLIGQGIGNTIYFGEGSWLTVV.

The chain recombines TRBV6-6 with TRBJ1-5, with D unresolved. Between the trimmed V and J ends, which lost 7 bases and 4 bases, there was a span of 11 bases. Per the germline V gene, CDR1 is MNHNY and CDR2 is SVGAGI (reference sequence). CDR3 length equals 13 residues. CDR3 amino acids: CASTSDLNQPQHF. DNA for the CDR3: TGTGCCAGCACCTCGGACCTTAATCAGCCCCAGCATTTT.

V is TRBV7-9 and J is TRBJ1-1; D unclear. Germline-derived CDR1 and CDR2 are SEHNR and FQNEAQ (reference sequence). The length of the CDR3 is 13 residues. Deletions cut 1 base from V and 5 bases from J, with 8 bases between. For the CDR3, the DNA is TGTGCCAGCAGCTTAGAGGCTGATACTGAAGCTTTCTTT. Translating gives CASSLEADTEAFF.

This clone was recorded once. The chain carries TRBV5-6 and TRBJ1-2; 7 nucleotides agree with TRBD1. The CDR3 extends over 13 amino acids. V lost 2 bases and J lost 8; bases outside the gene matches: 6. Germline V gene lookup returns CDR1 SGHDT and CDR2 YYEEEE. CDR3 nucleotides: TGTGCCAGCAGCTTTCGCCGGGACAGAGGCTACACCTTC. Translated: CASSFRRDRGYTF. Full variable domain (missing parts from reference TRBV5-6 and TRBJ1-2): DAGVTQSPTHLIKTRGQQVTLRCSPKSGHDTVSWYQQALGQGPQFIFQYYEEEERQRGNFPDRFSGHQFPNYSSELNVNALLLGDSALYLCASSFRRDRGYTFGSGTRLTVV.

J is TRBJ1-1 and V is TRBV5-1; 7 bases match TRBD1. Trimming took 4 bases from V and 5 from J; bases not matched to a gene: 11. Germline-derived CDR1 and CDR2 are SGHRS and YFSETQ. The CDR3 consists of 15 residues. CDR3 sequence: CASSLLQQGGTEAFF. The DNA for the CDR3 is TGCGCCAGCAGCCTTTTACAGCAGGGGGGGACTGAAGCTTTCTTT.

The chain couples TRBV9 to TRBJ1-5, with no clear D. In germline, CDR1 is SGDLS, CDR2 YYNGEE. V lost 7 bases to trimming and J lost 7 bases, with 21 bases between them. This CDR3 is 15 amino acids long. CDR3 in amino acids: CASRLAVGLFQPQHF. DNA for the CDR3: TGTGCCAGCCGTCTCGCGGTAGGGTTGTTCCAGCCCCAGCATTTT.

The chain recombines TRBV19 with TRBJ1-1, with D unresolved. Germline CDR1 LNHDA, CDR2 SQIVND (reference sequence). This CDR3 contains 11 residues. V was clipped by 6 bases and J by 2 bases, with 4 bases between them. CDR3 in DNA: TGTGCCAGTAGCTTCAACACTGAAGCTTTCTTT. This gives the protein CASSFNTEAFF.

This chain uses TRBV19 with TRBJ1-2; 9 bases agree with TRBD1. Trimming removed 0 bases from V and 2 bases from J; junction bases left unmatched: 10. The CDR3 consists of 18 residues. Germline CDR1 reads LNHDA; CDR2 reads SQIVND (reference sequence). In DNA, the CDR3 is TGTGCCAGTAGTATAGATGCATACACAGGGGGCACGAACTATGGCTACACCTTC. Protein: CASSIDAYTGGTNYGYTF.

This clone was detected a few times. J is TRBJ2-7 and V is TRBV5-1; possibly TRBD1 for D (5 bases). The germline V and J ends were trimmed by 0 bases and 4 bases, with 11 bases remaining between them. The CDR3 has 14 amino acids. CDR1 and CDR2 from the germline V gene are SGHRS and YFSETQ. CDR3 coding DNA: TGCGCCAGCAGCTTGGCGGCAGGGCAATACGAGCAGTACTTC. Its translation: CASSLAAGQYEQYF.

The chain combines TRBV5-1 with TRBJ1-3; D uncertain. Germline CDR1 and CDR2: SGHRS and YFSETQ. This CDR3 comprises 16 residues. V dropped 3 bases and J dropped 2 bases, with 15 bases sitting between them. This chain's CDR3 is CASSSEDTLTGNTIYF. The CDR3 region has the DNA TGCGCCAGCAGCTCGGAAGACACGCTCACTGGAAACACCATATATTTT.

The chain employs TRBV18 and TRBJ1-5; D unclear. CDR3 length: 14 amino acids. V lost 4 bases and J 0 bases, leaving 7 bases between the germline ends. Germline V lookup: CDR1 KGHSH, CDR2 LQKENI. CDR3 sequence reads: CASSLGGSNQPQHF. CDR3 DNA: TGTGCCAGCTCACTCGGAGGTAGCAATCAGCCCCAGCATTTT.

The chain links TRBV9 to TRBJ2-1, with 8 bases lining up with TRBD2. V was pared by 4 bases and J by 7 bases, with 10 bases of the junction left unmatched. Per the germline V gene, CDR1 is SGDLS and CDR2 is YYNGEE. This CDR3 has 15 amino acids. Written as DNA, the CDR3 is TGTGCCAGCAGCCTTCGATGGCGGGAGGATAATGAGCAGTTCTTC. This codes for CASSLRWREDNEQFF. Full variable domain (outside the CDR3, taken from reference TRBV9 and TRBJ2-1): DSGVTQTPKHLITATGQRVTLRCSPRSGDLSVYWYQQSLDQGLQFLIQYYNGEERAKGNILERFSAQQFPDLHSELNLSSLELGDSALYFCASSLRWREDNEQFFGPGTRLTVL.

The genes are TRBV5-1 and TRBJ2-2; 8 bases are shared with TRBD1. The CDR3 loop spans 16 amino acids. The J segment lost 6 bases and the V segment lost 4 bases, leaving 11 bases of the junction unmatched. Germline CDR1 and CDR2: SGHRS and YFSETQ. Written as DNA, the CDR3 is TGCGCCAGCAGCCGATTAGGGACAGGCCCTCCCGGGGAGCTGTTTTTT. This gives the protein CASSRLGTGPPGELFF.

V usage is TRBV6-5 and J usage is TRBJ2-7; TRBD1 agrees at 7 bases. The CDR3 loop spans 14 amino acids. Unmatched junction bases numbered 11, after V lost 6 bases and J lost 6 bases. From germline, CDR1 is MNHEY and CDR2 SVGAGI. The CDR3 coding sequence is TGTGCCAGCAGGAATAAACAGGGGATTTCCGAGCAGTACTTC. Encoded protein: CASRNKQGISEQYF.

The gene calls are TRBV28 and TRBJ2-1, with TRBD1 matching 7 bases. J gave up 1 base and V 8 bases, and 8 bases lay outside the gene matches. This CDR3 region has 15 residues. Germline V gene sequence: CDR1 MDHEN, CDR2 SYDVKM. The CDR3 DNA reads as TGTGCCAGCCTCGACAGGGACCGTTCCTACAATGAGCAGTTCTTC. It specifies CASLDRDRSYNEQFF.

V and J are TRBV6-1 and TRBJ1-6; D is unresolved. The CDR3 is made up of 15 amino acids. Trimming took 2 bases from V and 2 from J, leaving 7 bases between them. From germline, CDR1 is MNHNS and CDR2 SASEGT. The chain's CDR3 is CASSENPTYNSPLHF. The DNA of the CDR3 is TGTGCCAGCAGTGAAAACCCTACCTATAATTCACCCCTCCACTTT.

The V gene is TRBV20-1, the J gene TRBJ2-7; weak D call: TRBD1 (5 bases). The CDR3 length is 15 residues. Germline assignment: CDR1 DFQATT and CDR2 SNEGSKA (reference sequence). V lost 3 bases and J lost 2, with 17 bases in between. DNA for the CDR3: TGCAGTGCTAGTCCTCCTACCCAGGGTGCCTACGAGCAGTACTTC. Translation gives CSASPPTQGAYEQYF.

The chain carries TRBV28 and TRBJ2-2; 8 nucleotides agree with TRBD2. This CDR3 is 16 amino acids long. J was trimmed by 5 bases and V by 1 base; bases with no gene match: 6. Germline V gene sequence: CDR1 MDHEN, CDR2 SYDVKM. The CDR3 reads CASSLFGSGKTGELFF. In DNA form, the CDR3 reads TGTGCCAGCAGTTTATTCGGTAGCGGGAAGACCGGGGAGCTGTTTTTT.

The rearrangement uses TRBV5-6 and TRBJ2-7; D remains unclear. CDR1 and CDR2 (germline): SGHDT, YYEEEE. There are 12 residues in the CDR3. The V and J ends lost 0 bases and 5 bases respectively, with 6 bases between them. This CDR3 reads CASSLGPDEQYF. Written as DNA, the CDR3 is TGTGCCAGCAGCTTGGGACCAGACGAGCAGTACTTC.

This chain uses TRBV13 with TRBJ2-1, with 7 bases lining up with TRBD2. This CDR3 is built from 15 residues. The germline gives CDR1 PRHDT, CDR2 FYEKMQ (reference sequence). The J segment lost 3 bases and the V segment lost 4 bases, leaving 6 bases of the junction unmatched. CDR3 amino acids: CASSSRLAGYNEQFF. The CDR3 nucleotides read TGTGCCAGCAGCTCCCGACTAGCAGGCTACAATGAGCAGTTCTTC.

This chain links TRBV28 with TRBJ1-1; D remains ambiguous. V lost 6 bases, J lost 1 base, and 12 bases lay in between. The CDR3 consists of 14 residues. The germline V gene encodes CDR1 MDHEN and CDR2 SYDVKM. The CDR3 bases are TGTGCCAGCAGCTCCGCATGGGAGAACACTGAAGCTTTCTTT. Amino acids: CASSSAWENTEAFF. The complete variable domain, with remaining parts taken from reference TRBV28 and TRBJ1-1, reads DVKVTQSSRYLVKRTGEKVFLECVQDMDHENMFWYRQDPGLGLRLIYFSYDVKMKEKGDIPEGYSVSREKKERFSLILESASTNQTSMYLCASSSAWENTEAFFGQGTRLTVV.

The sample holds a few counts of this clone. J is TRBJ1-1 and V is TRBV3-1 (or the pseudogene TRBV3-2); D unresolved. There are 14 residues in the CDR3. Deletions cut 3 bases from V and 5 bases from J, with 13 bases between. Per germline, CDR1 LGHDT and CDR2 YNNKEL (reference sequence). CDR3 loop: CASSQRAEYTEAFF. In DNA, the CDR3 is TGTGCCAGCAGCCAGAGAGCTGAGTATACTGAAGCTTTCTTT.

CDR3 sequence reads: CASSEGREDTEAFF. The CDR3 DNA is TGTGCCAGCAGTGAAGGGAGGGAAGACACTGAAGCTTTCTTT. The rearrangement joins TRBV25-1 to TRBJ1-1; D not resolved. Trimming removed 2 bases at V and 3 bases at J, with 10 bases between. Looked up from germline, CDR1 is MGHDK and CDR2 is SYGVNS. This CDR3 region has 14 residues.

This sequence joins TRBV18 and TRBJ2-7; D not resolved. The CDR3 totals 14 residues. The V end was cut by 5 bases, the J end by 1 base, with 12 bases between. Germline values: CDR1 KGHSH, CDR2 LQKENI. The CDR3 coding sequence is TGTGCCAGCTCATCCCCTGACGCTTCCTACGAGCAGTACTTC. This gives the protein CASSSPDASYEQYF.

This clone has just one count. The J gene is TRBJ2-2, the V gene TRBV18; 12 bases match TRBD2. Germline V gene data show CDR1 as KGHSH and CDR2 as LQKENI. The CDR3 totals 18 residues. Trimming took 3 bases from V and 0 from J; bases not matched to a gene: 5. CDR3 residues: CASSPTSGGLTNTGELFF. The CDR3 bases are TGTGCCAGCTCACCGACTAGCGGGGGCCTAACGAACACCGGGGAGCTGTTTTTT.

This clone has just one count. The chain carries TRBV14 and TRBJ2-2; unclear D gene. Germline V gene sequence: CDR1 SGHDN, CDR2 FVKESK. Trimming left V 3 bases short and J 4 bases short, with 6 bases between. This CDR3 has 13 amino acids. The CDR3 DNA reads as TGTGCCAGCAGCCAGTGGGCCACCGGGGAGCTGTTTTTT. This translates into CASSQWATGELFF.